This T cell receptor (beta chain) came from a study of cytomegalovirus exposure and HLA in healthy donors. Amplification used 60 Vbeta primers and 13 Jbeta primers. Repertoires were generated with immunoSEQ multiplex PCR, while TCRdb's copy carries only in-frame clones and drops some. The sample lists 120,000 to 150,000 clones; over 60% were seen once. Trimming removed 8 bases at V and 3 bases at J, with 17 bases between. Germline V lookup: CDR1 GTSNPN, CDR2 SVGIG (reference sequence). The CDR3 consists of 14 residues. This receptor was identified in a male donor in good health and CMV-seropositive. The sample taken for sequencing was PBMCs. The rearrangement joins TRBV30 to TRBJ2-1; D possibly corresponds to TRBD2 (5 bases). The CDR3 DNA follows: TGTGCCCACGCTCCTCCGGGATTCTACAATGAGCAGTTCTTC. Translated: CAHAPPGFYNEQFF.